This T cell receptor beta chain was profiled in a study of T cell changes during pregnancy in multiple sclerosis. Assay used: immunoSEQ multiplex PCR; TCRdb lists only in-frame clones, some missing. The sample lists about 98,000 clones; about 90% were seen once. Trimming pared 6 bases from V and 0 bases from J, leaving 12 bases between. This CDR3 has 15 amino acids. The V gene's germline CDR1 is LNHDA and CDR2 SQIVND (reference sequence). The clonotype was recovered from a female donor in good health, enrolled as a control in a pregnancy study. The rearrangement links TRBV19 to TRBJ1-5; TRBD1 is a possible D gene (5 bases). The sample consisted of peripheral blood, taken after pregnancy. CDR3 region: CASRWTPTSNQPQHF. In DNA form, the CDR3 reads TGTGCCAGTAGATGGACACCGACTAGCAATCAGCCCCAGCATTTT. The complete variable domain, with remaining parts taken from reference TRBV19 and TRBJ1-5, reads DGGITQSPKYLFRKEGQNVTLSCEQNLNHDAMYWYRQDPGQGLRLIYYSQIVNDFQKGDIAEGYSVSREKKESFPLTVTSAQKNPTAFYLCASRWTPTSNQPQHFGDGTRLSIL.